The 18 T cell receptor beta chains reported below all come from one sample, sequenced in a study of shared clonotypes between healthy human individuals. TCRdb's table, derived via immunoSEQ multiplex PCR, lists solely in-frame clones and lacks some. This sample carries around 2.5 million clones, roughly 93% of them seen once, and the ten largest clones take 0.36%. The sequencing sample was made of naive CD4+ T cells from PBMCs. The subset here: CD45RA+ positively selected. The receptors were sampled from a man aged 18 to 35 in good health. Some clones in this sample may be carry-over from other donors' samples.

The chain couples TRBV7-8 to TRBJ1-5; no definite D call. The CDR3 totals 15 residues. Germline CDR1 and CDR2: SGHVS and FQNEAQ. V lost 1 base to trimming and J lost 7 bases, with 14 bases between them. The CDR3 region is CASSLERLGWQPQHF. The CDR3 bases are TGTGCCAGCAGCTTAGAGCGTCTGGGGTGGCAGCCCCAGCATTTT. The full variable domain, its missing parts supplied by reference TRBV7-8 and TRBJ1-5, is GAGVSQSPRYKVAKRGQDVALRCDPISGHVSLFWYQQALGQGPEFLTYFQNEAQLDKSGLPSDRFFAERPEGSVSTLKIQRTQQEDSAVYLCASSLERLGWQPQHFGDGTRLSIL.

The CDR3 here is CASSLRTGDLSNQPQHF. The CDR3 DNA follows: TGCGCCAGCAGCCTTCGGACAGGGGACCTTAGCAATCAGCCCCAGCATTTT. This chain links TRBV4-1 with TRBJ1-5; TRBD1 aligns across 9 bases. The V and J ends lost 4 bases and 0 bases, in that order; junction bases with no gene match: 7. CDR1 MGHRA and CDR2 YSYEKL come from the germline V gene. The CDR3 spans 17 residues.

V usage is TRBV4-1 and J usage is TRBJ1-3; D ambiguous. Trimming took 3 bases from V and 2 from J, leaving 14 bases between them. The V gene's germline CDR1 is MGHRA and CDR2 YSYEKL. This CDR3 comprises 16 residues. The CDR3 region is CASSQAGGRAGNTIYF. The CDR3 DNA is TGCGCCAGCAGCCAGGCCGGAGGGCGAGCTGGAAACACCATATATTTT.

The chain recombines TRBV29-1 with TRBJ2-1, with 7 bases lining up with TRBD2. Germline assignment: CDR1 SQVTM and CDR2 ANQGSEA. This CDR3 has 12 amino acids. V lost 4 bases, J lost 7 bases, and 4 bases stayed unmatched. CDR3 in amino acids: CSVAAGGNEQFF. CDR3 sequence (DNA): TGCAGCGTTGCGGCCGGGGGGAATGAGCAGTTCTTC.

The chain carries TRBV6-5 and TRBJ2-7; 15 bases match TRBD2. CDR1 is MNHEY and CDR2 is SVGAGI in the germline V gene. The CDR3 length is 15 residues. J was trimmed by 4 bases and V by 4 bases; bases with no gene match: 2. The CDR3 loop reads CASSLGLAGGYEQYF. CDR3 bases: TGTGCCAGCAGTTTGGGACTAGCGGGAGGATACGAGCAGTACTTC.

Concerning this clone: Other DNA variants within this sample encode the same CDR3. The rearrangement uses TRBV18 and TRBJ2-7, with a possible D match to TRBD1 (6 bases). The CDR3 is 13 amino acids. Germline V lookup: CDR1 KGHSH, CDR2 LQKENI. Trimming shortened V by 3 bases and J by 3 bases, and 9 bases separated the two germline ends. Here the CDR3 DNA reads TGTGCCAGCTCACCTGGACAGCGCTACGAGCAGTACTTC. It yields the protein CASSPGQRYEQYF.

The chain joins TRBV6-5 to TRBJ2-7; a possible D gene is TRBD1 (6 bases). There are 16 residues in the CDR3. The germline V and J ends were trimmed by 2 bases and 3 bases, with 17 bases remaining between them. The germline V gene encodes CDR1 MNHEY and CDR2 SVGAGI. In DNA, the CDR3 is TGTGCCAGCAGTTACCTAACAGGGATAACCCTCTACGAGCAGTACTTC. Amino acid sequence: CASSYLTGITLYEQYF.

The J gene is TRBJ2-4, the V gene TRBV5-4; 7 nucleotides line up with TRBD1. V lost 3 bases and J lost 6; bases outside the gene matches: 12. Germline V gene lookup returns CDR1 SGHNT and CDR2 YYREEE (reference sequence). CDR3 length: 16 residues. The CDR3 reads CASSWEGQARGNIQYF. CDR3 nucleotides: TGTGCCAGCAGCTGGGAAGGACAGGCACGCGGAAACATTCAGTACTTC.

As for this clone: Other DNA sequences within the sample encode an identical CDR3. The V call is TRBV19, the J call TRBJ1-5; TRBD1 aligns across 7 bases. Germline V CDR1 and CDR2: LNHDA, SQIVND (reference sequence). The CDR3 totals 14 residues. Trimming removed 3 bases from V and 2 bases from J; junction bases left unmatched: 1. The DNA of the CDR3 is TGTGCCAGTAGTATCCAGGGGGGCAATCAGCCCCAGCATTTT. Translated, it gives CASSIQGGNQPQHF.

The chain carries TRBV29-1 and TRBJ2-7, with no clear D. Germline V gives CDR1 SQVTM, CDR2 ANQGSEA. Trimming cost V 2 bases and J 4 bases, with 21 bases left between them. The CDR3 is made up of 16 amino acids. CDR3 in amino acids: CSVERWLRAGIYEQYF. The CDR3 nucleotides are TGCAGCGTTGAAAGATGGCTGCGAGCTGGTATATACGAGCAGTACTTC.

This sequence joins TRBV15 and TRBJ1-1, with no clear D. Germline V CDR1 and CDR2: LNHNV, YYDKDF (reference sequence). CDR3 size: 15 residues. The germline V and J ends were trimmed by 0 bases and 0 bases, with 8 bases remaining between them. The CDR3 DNA is TGTGCCACCAGCAGAGATACGTCCCTGAACACTGAAGCTTTCTTT. Protein sequence: CATSRDTSLNTEAFF.

The rearrangement links TRBV9 to TRBJ2-2; D unclear. CDR1 SGDLS and CDR2 YYNGEE come from the germline V gene. The V end was cut by 3 bases, the J end by 1 base, with 7 bases between. This CDR3 has 14 amino acids. The CDR3 here is CASSGHQNTGELFF. DNA of the CDR3: TGTGCCAGCAGCGGACACCAGAACACCGGGGAGCTGTTTTTT. Filled out from reference TRBV9 and TRBJ2-2, the complete variable domain reads DSGVTQTPKHLITATGQRVTLRCSPRSGDLSVYWYQQSLDQGLQFLIQYYNGEERAKGNILERFSAQQFPDLHSELNLSSLELGDSALYFCASSGHQNTGELFFGEGSRLTVL.

V gene TRBV5-5 combines with J gene TRBJ1-5; D possibly corresponds to TRBD1 (6 bases). V lost 4 bases to trimming and J lost 3 bases, with 14 bases between them. Per the germline V gene, CDR1 is SGHKS and CDR2 is YYEKEE (reference sequence). The CDR3 has 15 residues. CDR3 DNA: TGTGCCAGCAGCCCAGGACAGAATTACAATCAGCCCCAGCATTTT. It is translated as CASSPGQNYNQPQHF.

This rearrangement joins TRBV29-1 to TRBJ1-1, with a weak D call TRBD1 (6 bases). The germline V gene has CDR1 SQVTM and CDR2 ANQGSEA. The length of the CDR3 is 13 residues. The V gene lost 0 bases and the J gene lost 8 bases, with 13 bases spanning the gap. The CDR3 coding sequence is TGCAGCGTTGAAGAAAGTAGGACAGCCGAAGCTTTCTTT. Translating it yields CSVEESRTAEAFF.

This chain connects TRBV7-9 to TRBJ2-2, with 13 bases that match TRBD2. The trim removed 3 bases at V and 3 bases at J, leaving 4 bases unmatched. Germline V gene lookup returns CDR1 SEHNR and CDR2 FQNEAQ (reference sequence). CDR3 length: 17 residues. CDR3: CASSFTSGRAYTGELFF. In nucleotides, the CDR3 is TGTGCCAGCAGCTTTACTAGCGGGAGGGCCTACACCGGGGAGCTGTTTTTT.

The V gene is TRBV6-6, the J gene TRBJ1-1; D possibly corresponds to TRBD1 (5 bases). CDR1 MNHNY and CDR2 SVGAGI come from the germline V gene (reference sequence). The CDR3 spans 14 residues. With 10 bases removed from V and 2 bases from J, the gap between germline ends came to 17 bases. The CDR3 DNA sequence: TGTGCCACCTTAAGGGCCGGGGCCAACACTGAAGCTTTCTTT. Encoded protein: CATLRAGANTEAFF.

The V and J genes are TRBV27 and TRBJ1-3; possibly TRBD1 for D (6 bases). Germline V CDR1 and CDR2: MNHEY, SMNVEV (reference sequence). The V and J ends lost 0 bases and 3 bases respectively, with 21 bases between them. The length of the CDR3 is 19 residues. In DNA form, the CDR3 reads TGTGCCAGCAGTTTATCAGGGGGGAGAGGGGGAAGCAGTGGAAACACCATATATTTT. This encodes CASSLSGGRGGSSGNTIYF.

The rearrangement uses TRBV7-8 and TRBJ1-2, with TRBD1 as a possible D gene (6 bases). Trimming left V 1 base short and J 4 bases short, with 13 bases between. The CDR3 runs 15 residues. Germline CDR1 and CDR2: SGHVS and FQNEAQ. CDR3 loop: CASSLVGRGTYGYTF. As DNA, the CDR3 is TGTGCCAGCAGCTTAGTAGGCAGGGGCACCTATGGCTACACCTTC.